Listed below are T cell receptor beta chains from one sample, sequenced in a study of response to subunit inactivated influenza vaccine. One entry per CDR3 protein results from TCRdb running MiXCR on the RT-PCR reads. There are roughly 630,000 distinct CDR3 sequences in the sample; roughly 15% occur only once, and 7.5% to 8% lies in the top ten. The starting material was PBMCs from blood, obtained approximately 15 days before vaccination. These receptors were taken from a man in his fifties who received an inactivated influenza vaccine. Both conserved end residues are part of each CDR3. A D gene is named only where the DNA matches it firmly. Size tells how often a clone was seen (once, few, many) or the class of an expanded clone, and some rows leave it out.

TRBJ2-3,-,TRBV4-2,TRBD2,CASSQEGTWTSDDTQYF,TGTGCCAGCAGCCAAGAAGGGACATGGACTAGCGACGATACGCAGTATTTT
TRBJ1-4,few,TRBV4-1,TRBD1,CASSRPGQSNEKLFF,TGCGCCAGCAGTCGCCCGGGACAGTCTAATGAAAAACTGTTTTTT
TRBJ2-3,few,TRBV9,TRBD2,CASSVRLAGLTGRRDTQYF,TGTGCCAGCAGCGTAAGGCTAGCGGGACTTACTGGGAGACGAGATACGCAGTATTTT
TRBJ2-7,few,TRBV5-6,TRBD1,CASSLGGTGLSYEQYF,TGTGCCAGCAGCTTGGGCGGGACAGGCCTCTCCTACGAGCAGTACTTC
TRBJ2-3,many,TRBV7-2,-,CASSLSMSITDTQYF,TGTGCCAGCAGCTTATCCATGAGTATCACAGATACGCAGTATTTT
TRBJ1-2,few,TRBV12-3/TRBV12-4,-,CASSSGRDYGYTF,TGTGCCAGCAGCTCCGGACGGGACTATGGCTACACCTTC
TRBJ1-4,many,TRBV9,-,CASSVAEQGFGKLFF,TGTGCCAGCAGCGTAGCGGAGCAGGGGTTCGGAAAACTGTTTTTT
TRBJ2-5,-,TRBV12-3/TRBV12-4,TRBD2,CASSLEASGLQETQYF,TGTGCCAGCAGTTTAGAGGCTAGCGGGTTACAAGAGACCCAGTACTTC
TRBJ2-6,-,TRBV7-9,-,CASSQLRGPGANVLTF,TGTGCCAGCAGCCAGCTGAGAGGACCTGGGGCCAACGTCCTGACTTTC
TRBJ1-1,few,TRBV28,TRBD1,CASSFPGQGVIGNTEAFF,TGTGCCAGCAGTTTCCCGGGACAGGGGGTCATCGGGAACACTGAAGCTTTCTTT
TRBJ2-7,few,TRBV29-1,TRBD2,CSVAGTSGTPYEQYF,TGCAGCGTAGCAGGGACTAGCGGGACTCCCTACGAGCAGTACTTC
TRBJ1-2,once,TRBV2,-,CASSEHPRQGYTF,TGTGCCAGCAGTGAACATCCACGGCAAGGCTACACCTTC
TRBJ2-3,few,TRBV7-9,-,CASSLMLGDTQYF,TGTGCCAGCAGCTTAATGCTGGGAGATACGCAGTATTTT
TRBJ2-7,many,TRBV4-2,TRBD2,CASSQGLASSYEQYF,TGTGCCAGCAGCCAGGGACTAGCGTCTTCCTACGAGCAGTACTTC
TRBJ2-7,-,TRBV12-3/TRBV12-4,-,CASSYHYEQYF,TGTGCCAGCAGTTACCACTACGAGCAGTACTTC
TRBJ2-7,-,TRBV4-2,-,CASSQQQGVEQYF,TGTGCCAGCAGCCAACAACAGGGCGTCGAGCAGTACTTC
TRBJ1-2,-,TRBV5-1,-,CASSWWDTSFGYTF,TGCGCCAGCAGCTGGTGGGACACTTCCTTTGGCTACACCTTC
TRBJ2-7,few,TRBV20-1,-,CSARRGEGPYEQYF,TGCAGTGCGAGACGGGGAGAGGGCCCCTACGAGCAGTACTTC
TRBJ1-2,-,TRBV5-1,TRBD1,CASSTTGANYGYTF,TGCGCCAGCAGCACGACAGGGGCTAACTATGGCTACACCTTC
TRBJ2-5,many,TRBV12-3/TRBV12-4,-,CASSFNPRETQYF,TGTGCCAGCAGTTTCAACCCCCGGGAGACCCAGTACTTC
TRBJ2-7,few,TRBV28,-,CASSPYGLASYEQYF,TGTGCCAGCAGTCCCTACGGCCTAGCCTCCTACGAGCAGTACTTC
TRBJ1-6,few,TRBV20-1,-,CSARVAGPYNSPLHF,TGCAGTGCTAGAGTTGCGGGGCCCTATAATTCACCCCTCCACTTT
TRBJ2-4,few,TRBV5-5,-,CASSFSGKNIQYF,TGTGCCAGCAGCTTCAGTGGCAAAAACATTCAGTACTTC
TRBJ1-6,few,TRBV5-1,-,CASSLVAGQSSPLHF,TGCGCCAGCAGCTTGGTGGCAGGGCAGAGCTCACCCCTCCACTTT
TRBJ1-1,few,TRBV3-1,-,CASSRTRSLGNTEAFF,TGTGCCAGCAGCCGCACCAGGAGTCTGGGGAACACTGAAGCTTTCTTT
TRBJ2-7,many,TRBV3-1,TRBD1,CASSQDTGAYEQYF,TGTGCCAGCAGCCAAGATACAGGGGCCTACGAGCAGTACTTC